The rows below give T cell receptor beta chains drawn from one sample of a study of early T cells in non-severe SARS-CoV-2 infection. One entry per CDR3 protein, called by TCRdb with MiXCR from the 5' RACE reads. The sample includes 62,000 or so distinct CDR3 sequences, 7% to 9.5% of them seen just once. This specimen was whole blood, taken at baseline. Source of these receptors: an adult who was a healthcare worker with PCR-confirmed SARS-CoV-2 infection or an uninfected control (not recorded which). Both conserved end residues are part of each CDR3. Fields, in order: V gene, J gene, D gene, clone size, CDR3 protein, CDR3 DNA. A D gene is named only where the DNA matches it firmly. Size is omitted from some rows. Given values are once, few, many or a class for expanded clones.

v_gene: TRBV15; j_gene: TRBJ2-7; d_gene: .; abundance: many; CDR3aa: CATSREPTDSYEQYF; CDR3nt: TGTGCCACCAGCAGAGAGCCCACAGATTCCTACGAGCAGTACTTC
v_gene: TRBV5-6; j_gene: TRBJ1-1; d_gene: .; abundance: .; CDR3aa: CASSLDGWGSPEAFF; CDR3nt: TGTGCCAGCAGCTTGGATGGCTGGGGGTCCCCTGAAGCTTTCTTT
v_gene: TRBV3-1; j_gene: TRBJ2-2; d_gene: TRBD2; abundance: .; CDR3aa: CASSPGAGGPTGELFF; CDR3nt: TGTGCCAGCAGCCCCGGGGCGGGAGGGCCTACCGGGGAGCTGTTTTTT
v_gene: TRBV29-1; j_gene: TRBJ1-1; d_gene: .; abundance: many; CDR3aa: CSASENTEAFF; CDR3nt: TGCAGCGCCTCAGAGAACACTGAAGCTTTCTTT
v_gene: TRBV18; j_gene: TRBJ1-1; d_gene: TRBD1; abundance: .; CDR3aa: CASSQPGQSTEAFF; CDR3nt: TGTGCCAGCTCACAACCGGGACAGTCCACTGAAGCTTTCTTT
v_gene: TRBV7-8; j_gene: TRBJ2-3; d_gene: TRBD2; abundance: many; CDR3aa: CASSLVGSGIPDTQYF; CDR3nt: TGTGCCAGCAGCTTAGTGGGTAGCGGGATCCCAGATACGCAGTATTTT
v_gene: TRBV20-1; j_gene: TRBJ1-5; d_gene: TRBD1; abundance: .; CDR3aa: CSARALPGQGFQPQHF; CDR3nt: TGCAGTGCTAGAGCCTTACCGGGACAGGGGTTTCAGCCCCAGCATTTT
v_gene: TRBV20-1; j_gene: TRBJ1-1; d_gene: .; abundance: many; CDR3aa: CSAGPIGGTEAFF; CDR3nt: TGCAGTGCTGGGCCCATAGGCGGCACTGAAGCTTTCTTT
v_gene: TRBV20-1; j_gene: TRBJ1-1; d_gene: .; abundance: many; CDR3aa: CSARDAVLAEAFF; CDR3nt: TGCAGTGCTAGAGATGCAGTCCTCGCTGAAGCTTTCTTT
v_gene: TRBV6-6; j_gene: TRBJ2-1; d_gene: .; abundance: many; CDR3aa: CASSYLGEQFF; CDR3nt: TGTGCCAGCAGTTACTTGGGGGAGCAGTTCTTC
v_gene: TRBV6-6; j_gene: TRBJ2-7; d_gene: .; abundance: many; CDR3aa: CASMSPGVSYEQYF; CDR3nt: TGTGCCAGCATGTCACCGGGAGTCTCCTACGAGCAGTACTTC
v_gene: TRBV11-2; j_gene: TRBJ2-1; d_gene: TRBD2; abundance: .; CDR3aa: CASSPIAGNYNEQFF; CDR3nt: TGTGCCAGCAGCCCGATAGCGGGAAACTACAATGAGCAGTTCTTC
v_gene: TRBV4-2; j_gene: TRBJ1-6; d_gene: .; abundance: many; CDR3aa: CASSQEYRSSYNSPLHF; CDR3nt: TGTGCCAGCAGCCAGGAGTACAGGAGCTCCTATAATTCACCCCTCCACTTT
v_gene: TRBV5-1; j_gene: TRBJ2-7; d_gene: TRBD2; abundance: .; CDR3aa: CASSFDSGSRSEQYF; CDR3nt: TGCGCCAGCAGCTTCGATAGCGGGAGTCGGAGCGAGCAGTACTTC
v_gene: TRBV6-1; j_gene: TRBJ1-1; d_gene: .; abundance: .; CDR3aa: CASRFNGGMNTEAFF; CDR3nt: TGTGCCAGCAGATTCAACGGGGGAATGAACACTGAAGCTTTCTTT
v_gene: TRBV7-2; j_gene: TRBJ1-1; d_gene: .; abundance: few; CDR3aa: CASSLRQPLEAFF; CDR3nt: TGTGCCAGCAGTCTCAGACAACCCTTGGAAGCTTTCTTT
v_gene: TRBV9; j_gene: TRBJ1-1; d_gene: TRBD1; abundance: many; CDR3aa: CASSPHRDRGRWTEAFF; CDR3nt: TGTGCCAGCAGCCCTCACCGGGACAGGGGGCGGTGGACTGAAGCTTTCTTT
v_gene: TRBV7-9; j_gene: TRBJ2-1; d_gene: TRBD1; abundance: medium-sized; CDR3aa: CASSFGQGSGNEQFF; CDR3nt: TGTGCCAGCAGTTTTGGACAGGGCTCTGGGAATGAGCAGTTCTTC
v_gene: TRBV5-1; j_gene: TRBJ2-3; d_gene: .; abundance: .; CDR3aa: CASSWGSASTDTQYF; CDR3nt: TGCGCCAGCAGCTGGGGTAGCGCTAGCACAGATACGCAGTATTTT
v_gene: TRBV20-1; j_gene: TRBJ1-6; d_gene: .; abundance: .; CDR3aa: CSALAGVTRPLHF; CDR3nt: TGCAGTGCTTTAGCAGGGGTTACGAGGCCCCTCCACTTT
v_gene: TRBV24-1; j_gene: TRBJ2-1; d_gene: TRBD2; abundance: many; CDR3aa: CATSDAPGTSGRYNEQFF; CDR3nt: TGTGCCACCAGTGATGCACCCGGGACTAGCGGGAGGTACAATGAGCAGTTCTTC
v_gene: TRBV11-2; j_gene: TRBJ2-7; d_gene: .; abundance: once; CDR3aa: CASSSGTKGPLYEQYF; CDR3nt: TGTGCCAGCAGCTCAGGGACGAAGGGACCCCTCTACGAGCAGTACTTC
v_gene: TRBV12-3/TRBV12-4; j_gene: TRBJ1-5; d_gene: .; abundance: many; CDR3aa: CASSLKGVQPQHF; CDR3nt: TGTGCCAGCAGTTTAAAAGGGGTCCAGCCCCAGCATTTT
v_gene: TRBV12-3/TRBV12-4; j_gene: TRBJ2-7; d_gene: TRBD2; abundance: .; CDR3aa: CASSSLAGVYEQYF; CDR3nt: TGTGCCAGCAGTTCACTAGCGGGAGTTTACGAGCAGTACTTC
v_gene: TRBV20-1; j_gene: TRBJ2-7; d_gene: TRBD2; abundance: few; CDR3aa: CSAVAGDPYEQYF; CDR3nt: TGCAGTGCCGTAGCGGGAGACCCCTACGAGCAGTACTTC